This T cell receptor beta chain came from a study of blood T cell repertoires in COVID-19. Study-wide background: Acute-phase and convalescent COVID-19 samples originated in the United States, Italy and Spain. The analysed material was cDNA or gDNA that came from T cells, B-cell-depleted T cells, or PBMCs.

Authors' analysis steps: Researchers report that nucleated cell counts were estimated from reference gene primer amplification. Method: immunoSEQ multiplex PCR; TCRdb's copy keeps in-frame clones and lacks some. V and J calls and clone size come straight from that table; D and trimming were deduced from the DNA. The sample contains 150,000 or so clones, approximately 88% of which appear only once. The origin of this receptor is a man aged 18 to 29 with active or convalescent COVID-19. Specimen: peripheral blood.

The CDR3 protein is CASSYSKGTPTGELFF. The CDR3 DNA reads as TGTGCCAGCAGTTACTCGAAGGGGACACCTACCGGGGAGCTGTTTTTT. The chain combines TRBV6-5 with TRBJ2-2; D is perhaps TRBD1 (6 bases). Trimming took off 0 bases at V and 5 bases at J, with 13 bases between the two ends. This CDR3 region has 16 residues. The germline V gene has CDR1 MNHEY and CDR2 SVGAGI.